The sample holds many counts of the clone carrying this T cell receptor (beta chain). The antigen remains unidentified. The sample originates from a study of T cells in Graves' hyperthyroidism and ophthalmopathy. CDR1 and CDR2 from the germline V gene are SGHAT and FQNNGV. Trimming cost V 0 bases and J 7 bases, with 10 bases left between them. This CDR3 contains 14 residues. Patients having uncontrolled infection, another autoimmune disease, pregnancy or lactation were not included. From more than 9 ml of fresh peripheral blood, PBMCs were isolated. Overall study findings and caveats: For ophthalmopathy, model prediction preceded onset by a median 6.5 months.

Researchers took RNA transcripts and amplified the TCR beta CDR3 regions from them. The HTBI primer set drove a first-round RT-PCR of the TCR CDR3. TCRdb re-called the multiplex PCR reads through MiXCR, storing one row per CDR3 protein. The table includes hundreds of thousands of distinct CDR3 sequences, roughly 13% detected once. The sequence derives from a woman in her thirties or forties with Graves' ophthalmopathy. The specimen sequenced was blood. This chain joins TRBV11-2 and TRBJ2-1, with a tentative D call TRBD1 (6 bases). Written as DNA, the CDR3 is TGTGCCAGCAGCTTAGATCTGAGGGGGAATGAGCAGTTCTTC. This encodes CASSLDLRGNEQFF.